This TCR beta chain was retrieved from a study of CXCR3-negative and CXCR3-positive naive CD8 T cells (dated by TCRdb to between 2017 and 2020). Regarding the research as a whole: In total, some 130 million TRB reads were obtained, corresponding to roughly 1.5 +/- 0.3 million reads per library. For the TRBV-TRBJ cluster analysis, the naive subsets came from 5 or 6 donors, while the memory cells came from 3 donors. Diversity and physicochemical repertoire analyses were performed on about a dozen donors pooled from two independent experiments.

The paper's findings and limits, for the study overall: Because CXCR3 expression was partially decreased after cryopreservation, freshly isolated PBMCs were used for most assays. Both naive subsets had comparably high repertoire diversity, while memory CD8+ T cells had much lower repertoire diversity. Because surface CD5, which is linked to self-reactivity in mice, was comparable between the naive subsets, TCR interaction strength was also inferred from the physicochemical properties of TRB CDR3s. Naive CXCR3-negative and CXCR3-positive cells from the same donor showed similar TRBV-TRBJ usage, whereas memory cells showed distinct patterns. TRB CDR3s from CXCR3-positive naive cells showed higher hydrophobicity (lower Kidera factor 4), lower energy, and higher strength and volume indices than CXCR3-negative naive cells.

A note on this clonotype: This clone's antigen is unknown.

From the cysteine through the phenylalanine, the CDR3 covers 14 amino acids. DNA for this receptor is not on file. The germline V gene encodes CDR1 MGHRA and CDR2 YSYEKL. Each CD8+ T cell subset was flow-sorted in triplicate, with 300,000 cells per subset placed directly into RLT lysis buffer. Naive CD8+ T cells were defined stringently as CD45RO-CCR7+CD27+CD95- to exclude memory contaminants. Standard density gradient centrifugation was used to isolate peripheral blood mononuclear cells from buffy coats. A FACSAria III was used to flow-sort naive CD8+ T cells into CXCR3-negative and CXCR3-positive populations. Total RNA was extracted from sorted cells using an RNeasy Mini Kit. These reads were obtained on a NextSeq 550. The Human TCR Profiling Kit (MiLaboratory) was used to prepare UMI-labeled 5' RACE TRB cDNA libraries. cDNA synthesis used the entire amount of extracted RNA, and PCR amplification then used the entire amount of cDNA produced. The libraries were made side by side, with each library going through the same number of PCR cycles. Turning to the authors' computational methods: About 52,000 +/- 9,100 unique UMI-labeled TRB cDNA molecules per library were extracted with MIGEC and MiXCR, with at least two reads per UMI required. An average of around 40,000 +/- 10,000 functional in-frame TRB CDR3 nucleotide clonotypes without stop codons was found per library. After downsampling to 5000 UMI-labeled TRB molecules per sample, diversity metrics, including normalized Shannon-Wiener and Chao1, were computed in VDJtools. For the central five CDR3 residues, VDJtools calculated physicochemical properties weighted by clonotype size, namely interaction energy, strength, volume and Kidera factor 4. TCRdb reprocessed the sequencing reads and holds a single record per CDR3 protein sequence, with no DNA. The V and J calls come from TCRdb's annotation, not from the publication. In this sample's table one finds some 130,000 distinct CDR3 sequences. The ten largest clones add up to roughly 0.3% of the sample.

The receptor comes from a human donor in good health. Some clones in this sample may be carry-over from other donors' samples. The sequence joins TRBV4-1 to TRBJ1-5. The specimen sequenced was naive CXCR3- CD8+ T cells from blood. This sample's cell subset or site label indicates: CD45RO-CCR7+CD27+CD95- naive CD8+ T cells lacking CXCR3 (TNR3-). The CDR3 reads as follows: CASSPIGEGQPQHF.